Included here is one T cell receptor (beta chain) sequence, with context. Between the trimmed V and J ends, which lost 7 bases and 1 base, there was a span of 6 bases. Germline CDR1 SNHLY, CDR2 FYNNEI. This CDR3 region has 12 residues. The sample belongs to a study of cytotoxic CD8 clonotypes in ibrutinib-treated CLL. Study in general: The patients, about a dozen relapsed/refractory and approximately 15 treatment-naive, included around 17 who were IGHV unmutated. Samples showed on average roughly 250,000 productive templates and tens of thousands of productive rearrangements.

Using immunoSEQ multiplex PCR, the repertoire was profiled, and TCRdb retains in-frame clones only, with some absent. The sample contains hundreds of thousands of clones, under 75% of which appear only once. The input for sequencing was PBMCs, taken after 24 months of ibrutinib treatment. The sequence came from a human donor with chronic lymphocytic leukemia. This rearrangement joins TRBV2 to TRBJ2-3, with D hard to call. The CDR3 DNA follows: TGTGCCAGCATCCCCCGCACAGATACGCAGTATTTT. Protein product: CASIPRTDTQYF.